The rows below give T cell receptor beta chains drawn from one sample of a study of blood T cell repertoires in COVID-19. Sequenced by immunoSEQ multiplex PCR; TCRdb stores in-frame clones only, minus some. The sample contains around 220,000 clones, approximately 86% of which appear only once. The sequenced material came from peripheral blood. The receptors originated from a woman of 80 years or more with active or convalescent COVID-19. Each CDR3 is given with its conserved first and last residue. A clone size is listed for some rows: how often the clone was seen (once, few, many), or a class if it is expanded.

j_gene,v_gene,abundance,CDR3aa
TRBJ2-3,TRBV27,NA,CASSSTGTRMTADTQYF
TRBJ1-1,TRBV4-1,NA,CASSPGQGGMNTEAFF
TRBJ2-7,TRBV7-8,NA,CASSLTGGASYEQYF
TRBJ2-1,TRBV28,NA,CASRVQGAPKQFF
TRBJ1-2,TRBV28,NA,CASSLTVNYGYTF
TRBJ2-2,TRBV24-1,once,CATSRDSATGELFF
TRBJ1-2,TRBV18,NA,CASSPSQGALEGYTF
TRBJ2-6,TRBV5-1,NA,CASMDRGTASGANVLTF
TRBJ1-5,TRBV28,NA,CASSRQGDQPQHF
TRBJ2-7,TRBV5-4,NA,CASSFDRYEQYF
TRBJ2-7,TRBV28,NA,CASSPPTSYEQYF
TRBJ2-1,TRBV30,NA,CAWMGGPTMGEQFF
TRBJ2-5,TRBV5-4,NA,CASSPDSYQETQYF
TRBJ2-1,TRBV10-1,NA,CASSGRRGSYNEQFF
TRBJ1-2,TRBV5-1,NA,CASSPVTGANYGYTF
TRBJ2-1,TRBV6-5,NA,CASSYSRGREQFF